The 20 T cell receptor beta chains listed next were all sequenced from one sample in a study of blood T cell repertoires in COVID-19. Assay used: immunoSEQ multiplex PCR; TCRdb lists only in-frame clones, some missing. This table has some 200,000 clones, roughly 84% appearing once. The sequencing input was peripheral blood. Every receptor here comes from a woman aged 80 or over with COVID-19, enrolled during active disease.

The CDR3 region has the DNA TGTGCCAGCACCAGGACAGGGCAGTACTTC. It is translated as CASTRTGQYF. The chain is built from TRBV2 and TRBJ2-7; TRBD1 aligns across 7 bases. Looked up from germline, CDR1 is SNHLY and CDR2 is FYNNEI. V lost 7 bases, J lost 9 bases, and 3 bases stayed unmatched. The CDR3 runs 10 residues.

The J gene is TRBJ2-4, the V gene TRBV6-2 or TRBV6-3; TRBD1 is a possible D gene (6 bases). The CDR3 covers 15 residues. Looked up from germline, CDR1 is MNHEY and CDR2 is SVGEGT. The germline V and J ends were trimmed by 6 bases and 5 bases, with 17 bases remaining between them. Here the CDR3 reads CASSSGAAGENIQYF. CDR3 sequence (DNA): TGTGCCAGCAGCTCCGGAGCGGCAGGGGAAAACATTCAGTACTTC.

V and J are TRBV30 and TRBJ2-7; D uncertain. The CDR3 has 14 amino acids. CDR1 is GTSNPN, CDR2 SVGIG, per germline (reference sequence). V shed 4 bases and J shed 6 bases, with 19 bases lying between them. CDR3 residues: CAWTLSPIPREQYF. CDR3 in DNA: TGTGCCTGGACCCTGTCCCCCATTCCGCGCGAGCAGTACTTC.

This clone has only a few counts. Here the CDR3 DNA reads TGTGCCACCAGCAACGGGAAGGCGTATGGGCGCGAAAAACTGTTTTTT. Translated, it gives CATSNGKAYGREKLFF. This sequence joins TRBV15 and TRBJ1-4; D gene ambiguous. Germline loops: CDR1 LNHNV, CDR2 YYDKDF (reference sequence). V shed 4 bases and J shed 8 bases, with 20 bases lying between them. The CDR3 has 16 residues.

CDR3 protein: CSALPGDNQFF. CDR3 DNA sequence: TGCAGTGCTCTTCCTGGGGACAACCAGTTCTTC. The rearrangement uses TRBV20-1 and TRBJ2-1; a weak D match, TRBD1 (6 bases). Germline assignment: CDR1 DFQATT and CDR2 SNEGSKA (reference sequence). The CDR3 totals 11 residues. Trimming cost V 5 bases and J 13 bases, with 15 bases left between them.

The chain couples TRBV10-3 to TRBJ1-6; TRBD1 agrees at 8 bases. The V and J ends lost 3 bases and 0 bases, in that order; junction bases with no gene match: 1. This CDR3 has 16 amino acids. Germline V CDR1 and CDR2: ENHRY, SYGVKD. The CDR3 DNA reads TGTGCCATCAGTGAACAGGGGGGCTCCTATAATTCACCCCTCCACTTT. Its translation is CAISEQGGSYNSPLHF.

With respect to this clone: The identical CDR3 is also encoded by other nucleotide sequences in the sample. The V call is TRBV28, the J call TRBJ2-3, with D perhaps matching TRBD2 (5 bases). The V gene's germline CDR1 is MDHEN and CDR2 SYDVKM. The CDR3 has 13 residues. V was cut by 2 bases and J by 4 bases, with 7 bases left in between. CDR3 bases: TGTGCCAGCAGTTTACCGAGGGCAGATACGCAGTATTTT. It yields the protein CASSLPRADTQYF. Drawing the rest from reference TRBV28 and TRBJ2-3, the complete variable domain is DVKVTQSSRYLVKRTGEKVFLECVQDMDHENMFWYRQDPGLGLRLIYFSYDVKMKEKGDIPEGYSVSREKKERFSLILESASTNQTSMYLCASSLPRADTQYFGPGTRLTVL.

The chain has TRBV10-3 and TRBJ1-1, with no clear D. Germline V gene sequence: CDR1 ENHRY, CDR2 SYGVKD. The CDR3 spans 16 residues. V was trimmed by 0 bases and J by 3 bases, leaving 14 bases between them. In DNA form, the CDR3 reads TGTGCCATCAGTGAGTCTTGGAGGAACCGAGACACTGAAGCTTTCTTT. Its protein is CAISESWRNRDTEAFF.

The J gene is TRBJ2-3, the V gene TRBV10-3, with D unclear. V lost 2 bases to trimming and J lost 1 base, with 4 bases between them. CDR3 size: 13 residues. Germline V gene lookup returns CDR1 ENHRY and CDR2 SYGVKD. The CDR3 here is CAISEQGTDTQYF. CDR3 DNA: TGTGCCATCAGTGAGCAGGGCACAGATACGCAGTATTTT.

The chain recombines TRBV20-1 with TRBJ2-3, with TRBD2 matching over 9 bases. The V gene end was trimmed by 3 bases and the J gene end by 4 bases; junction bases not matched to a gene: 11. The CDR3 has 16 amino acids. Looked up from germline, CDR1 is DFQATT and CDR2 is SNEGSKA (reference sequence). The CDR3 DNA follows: TGCAGTGCTAGTTCTAGCGGGGATATCCTGGCAGATACGCAGTATTTT. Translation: CSASSSGDILADTQYF.

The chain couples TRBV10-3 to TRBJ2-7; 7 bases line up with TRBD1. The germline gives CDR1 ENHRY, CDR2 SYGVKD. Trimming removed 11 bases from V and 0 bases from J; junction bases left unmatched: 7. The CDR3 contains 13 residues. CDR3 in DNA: TGTGCCGTAACAGGGGCGAGCTCCTACGAGCAGTACTTC. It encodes CAVTGASSYEQYF.

CDR3 sequence reads: CASWGGDSGELFF. The CDR3 nucleotides read TGTGCCAGCTGGGGGGGTGATTCCGGGGAGCTGTTTTTT. The chain carries TRBV28 and TRBJ2-2; TRBD2 aligns across 7 bases. Germline V lookup: CDR1 MDHEN, CDR2 SYDVKM. Trimming took 8 bases from V and 6 from J; bases not matched to a gene: 6. The CDR3 is 13 residues long.

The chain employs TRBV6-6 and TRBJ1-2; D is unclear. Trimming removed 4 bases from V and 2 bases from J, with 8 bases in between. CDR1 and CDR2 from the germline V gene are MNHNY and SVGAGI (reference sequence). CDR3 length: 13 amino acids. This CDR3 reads CASSFTVNYGYTF. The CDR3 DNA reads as TGTGCCAGCAGTTTCACAGTAAACTATGGCTACACCTTC.

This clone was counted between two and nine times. CDR3 nucleotide sequence: TGTGCCAGCAGTCAACAGGTTTATGGCTACACCTTC. Translating gives CASSQQVYGYTF. The chain joins TRBV6-2 or TRBV6-3 to TRBJ1-2, with TRBD1 as a possible D gene (5 bases). V lost 5 bases and J 5 bases, leaving 9 bases between the germline ends. The length of the CDR3 is 12 residues. From germline, CDR1 is MNHEY and CDR2 SVGEGT.

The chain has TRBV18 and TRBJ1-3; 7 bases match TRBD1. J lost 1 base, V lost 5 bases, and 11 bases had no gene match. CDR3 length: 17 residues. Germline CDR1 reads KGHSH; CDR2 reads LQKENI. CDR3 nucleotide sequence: TGTGCCAGCTCAAATCCGGGACAGTTCAGATCTGGAAACACCATATATTTT. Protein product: CASSNPGQFRSGNTIYF.

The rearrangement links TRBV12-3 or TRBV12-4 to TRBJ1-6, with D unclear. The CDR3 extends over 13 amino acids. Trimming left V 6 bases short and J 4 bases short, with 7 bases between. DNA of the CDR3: TGTGCCAGCAGCCGGGAATATAATTCACCCCTCCACTTT. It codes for CASSREYNSPLHF.

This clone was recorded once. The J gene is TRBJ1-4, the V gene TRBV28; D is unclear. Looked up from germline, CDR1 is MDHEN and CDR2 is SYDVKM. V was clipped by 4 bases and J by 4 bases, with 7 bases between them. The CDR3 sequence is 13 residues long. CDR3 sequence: CASSSQNNEKLFF. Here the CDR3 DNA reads TGTGCCAGCAGTTCTCAGAATAATGAAAAACTGTTTTTT.

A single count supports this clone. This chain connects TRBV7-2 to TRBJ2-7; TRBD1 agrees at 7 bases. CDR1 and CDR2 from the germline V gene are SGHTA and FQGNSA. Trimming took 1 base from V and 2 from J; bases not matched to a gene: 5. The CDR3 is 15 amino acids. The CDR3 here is CASSLGQGKTYEQYF. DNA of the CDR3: TGTGCCAGCAGCTTAGGACAGGGAAAGACCTACGAGCAGTACTTC.

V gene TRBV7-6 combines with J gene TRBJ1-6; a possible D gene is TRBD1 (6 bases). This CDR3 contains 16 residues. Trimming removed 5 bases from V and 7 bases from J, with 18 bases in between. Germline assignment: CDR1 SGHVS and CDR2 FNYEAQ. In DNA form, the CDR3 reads TGTGCCAGCAGCCCAAGACGGGACACAGACAATTCACCCCTCCACTTT. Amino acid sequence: CASSPRRDTDNSPLHF.

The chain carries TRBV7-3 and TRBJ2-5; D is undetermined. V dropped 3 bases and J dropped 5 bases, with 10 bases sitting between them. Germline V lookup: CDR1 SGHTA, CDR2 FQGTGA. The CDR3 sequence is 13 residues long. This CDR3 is CASSFYPGETQYF. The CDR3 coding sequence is TGTGCCAGCAGCTTTTACCCCGGGGAGACCCAGTACTTC.